This T cell receptor (beta chain) was sequenced during a study of T cell responses to AZD1222 COVID-19 vaccine (dated by TCRdb to 2020 to 2022). A note on the overall study: AZD1222 recipients given second doses at about 4 weeks or at about 12 weeks were pooled, since spike-specific TCR depth and breadth were not found to differ between the two schedules. Trial participants were enrolled by age into 18-55, 56-69 and 70-plus year subgroups, with about 150, 28 and 57 TCR-sequenced participants respectively. A total of approximately 240 trial participants underwent TCR sequencing, of whom 207 received two doses of AZD1222 and some 25 received two doses of the MenACWY control vaccine.

The CDR3 regions of human TCRbeta chains were analyzed by immunosequencing. The study's own analysis went as follows. Repertoire TCRs were matched against a reference library of SARS-CoV-2-specific TCRs generated with the MIRA antigen-specificity platform. Breadth was defined as the fraction of unique TCRs that were SARS-CoV-2-associated, and depth was defined as the fraction of total T cells that were SARS-CoV-2-associated. Using the MIRA data, every spike-specific TCR was mapped to the spike region that the TCR reacted to and assigned to either a CD4 or a CD8 class. Log10-transformed breadth and depth values were compared by one-way ANOVA with Sidak's multiple comparisons tests. TCRdb's version of the immuneACCESS table is confined to in-frame rearrangements and falls short of the full clone set. An unresolved V gene accounts for under half of the shortfall where checked; the remainder is of unknown origin. That table supplies the V and J calls and clone size; D and trimming were determined from the DNA. Present in this sample are roughly 100,000 clones, 93% of which were seen just once. Around 4.7% of the sample belongs to the ten largest clones.

The time point tag for this specimen amounts to: baseline before first vaccination. The vaccinee samples were drawn from two UK trials, COV001 and COV002, one of which was a single-blind randomized controlled phase 2/3 trial testing AZD1222 (ChAdOx1 nCoV-19) in healthy adults. For TCRbeta chain sequencing, PBMC samples from trial participants were taken at day 0 and at day 28 after the second dose. The study at large found these results: Participants were mostly white British, with more females than males. The authors suggested clonal diversity may have been underestimated. Conclusions about previously exposed vaccinees are limited because only a handful of AZD1222 recipients were SARS-CoV-2 seropositive at baseline. Because no day 14 peak-response samples were available, the repertoires could be characterized only after the peak T cell response. Vaccine-associated CD4 TCRs spanned the whole spike protein, with dominant responses in regions 160-218 and 743-854. Reportedly, almost half of the unique spike-specific TCRs recognized epitopes lying outside the regions that are mutated in the B.1.351 and B.1.1.7 variants. After two AZD1222 doses, spike-specific TCR breadth and depth were significantly higher than at day 0 and than in MenACWY recipients. The 56-69-year group was small, and its depth increase did not reach significance, likely because of low power.

Comments on this clone: This clone's antigen is unknown. Base qualities are not provided; no much larger clone lies one nucleotide away.

The CDR3 goes from the cysteine to the phenylalanine over 12 residues. Left in the record is the CDR3 DNA by itself, 36 bases read in frame from the first base. The V end loses 3 bases and the J end loses 7 bases, and a stretch of 7 bases separates them. The germline V gene gives CDR1 as SGHDN and CDR2 as FVKESK. The rearrangement combines TRBV14 with TRBJ1-5, with the D gene not clear enough to name. The origin of this receptor is an adult in good health. The source material was peripheral blood, sampled on day 0 of AZD1222 vaccination. CDR3 reads: CASSQNDQPQHF. The sequenced DNA is TGTGCCAGCAGCCAGAACGACCAGCCCCAGCATTTT.